The rows below give T cell receptor beta chains drawn from one sample of a study of Graves' ophthalmopathy and Graves' hyperthyroidism. TCRdb processed the multiplex PCR reads anew with MiXCR; each CDR3 protein has one entry. The sample holds approximately 700,000 distinct CDR3 sequences, approximately 40% seen once. The specimen was peripheral blood. The receptors derive from an adult man with Graves' ophthalmopathy. Each CDR3 is given with its conserved first and last residue. Fields, in order: D gene, V gene, J gene, clone size, CDR3 protein, CDR3 DNA. A D gene is named only where the DNA matches it firmly. The size entry is marked missing in some rows and otherwise reads once, few, many or a size class.

D: -
V: TRBV6-6
J: TRBJ1-5
size: -
CDR3: CASSYTGEHNQPQHF
DNA: TGTGCCAGCAGTTACACGGGGGAGCACAATCAGCCCCAGCATTTT

D: TRBD1
V: TRBV7-2
J: TRBJ1-3
size: many
CDR3: CASSLGTGGNTIYF
DNA: TGTGCCAGCAGCTTGGGGACAGGGGGAAACACCATATATTTT

D: TRBD1
V: TRBV7-3
J: TRBJ2-7
size: few
CDR3: CASSSSGTEITYEQYF
DNA: TGTGCCAGCAGCTCCTCCGGGACAGAAATTACCTACGAGCAGTACTTC

D: -
V: TRBV10-3
J: TRBJ2-4
size: -
CDR3: CATRRESADIQYF
DNA: TGTGCCACCAGAAGAGAATCCGCGGACATTCAGTACTTC

D: -
V: TRBV7-9
J: TRBJ2-5
size: -
CDR3: CASSILYGDQETQYF
DNA: TGTGCCAGCAGCATTCTTTACGGGGATCAAGAGACCCAGTACTTC

D: -
V: TRBV5-4
J: TRBJ2-7
size: -
CDR3: CASSTEGSRRVEQYF
DNA: TGTGCCAGCAGCACGGAGGGCAGCCGCCGGGTCGAGCAGTACTTC

D: -
V: TRBV20-1
J: TRBJ2-5
size: few
CDR3: CSASGRGRGTQYF
DNA: TGCAGTGCTAGTGGCCGGGGGCGGGGGACCCAGTACTTC

D: -
V: TRBV6-2/TRBV6-3
J: TRBJ1-5
size: -
CDR3: CASSYSGRGDNQPQHF
DNA: TGTGCCAGCAGTTATTCGGGCAGGGGAGACAATCAGCCCCAGCATTTT

D: -
V: TRBV5-1
J: TRBJ1-2
size: many
CDR3: CASSLAPSENYGYTF
DNA: TGCGCCAGCAGCTTGGCCCCATCAGAGAACTATGGCTACACCTTC

D: -
V: TRBV28
J: TRBJ1-4
size: -
CDR3: CATHRWPAATNEKLFF
DNA: TGTGCCACGCATCGTTGGCCCGCTGCAACTAATGAAAAACTGTTTTTT

D: TRBD1
V: TRBV10-3
J: TRBJ1-5
size: -
CDR3: CAWKRQGGGQPQHF
DNA: TGTGCCTGGAAGAGACAGGGAGGGGGTCAGCCCCAGCATTTT

D: TRBD1
V: TRBV6-1
J: TRBJ1-1
size: -
CDR3: CASSFAGTVYTEAFF
DNA: TGTGCCAGCAGTTTCGCAGGGACAGTTTACACTGAAGCTTTCTTT

D: TRBD2
V: TRBV7-8
J: TRBJ2-1
size: -
CDR3: CASSGLAGVSYNEQFF
DNA: TGTGCCAGCAGTGGACTAGCGGGAGTCTCCTACAATGAGCAGTTCTTC

D: -
V: TRBV7-2
J: TRBJ2-3
size: -
CDR3: CASSLVLPGDTQYF
DNA: TGTGCCAGCAGCTTAGTCCTTCCGGGAGATACGCAGTATTTT

D: -
V: TRBV7-9
J: TRBJ1-1
size: few
CDR3: CASSPGLQNTEAFF
DNA: TGTGCCAGCAGCCCGGGACTCCAGAACACTGAAGCTTTCTTT

D: TRBD2
V: TRBV20-1
J: TRBJ2-2
size: -
CDR3: CSARGGDGSNTGELFF
DNA: TGCAGTGCTAGGGGAGGGGATGGTTCGAACACCGGGGAGCTGTTTTTT

D: -
V: TRBV3-1
J: TRBJ2-7
size: -
CDR3: CASTDRTNSYEQYF
DNA: TGTGCCAGCACCGACAGGACAAACTCCTACGAGCAGTACTTC

D: -
V: TRBV10-3
J: TRBJ2-6
size: -
CDR3: CAIKMDGAQQETF
DNA: TGTGCCATCAAAATGGACGGAGCCCAACAAGAGACTTTC

D: -
V: TRBV7-9
J: TRBJ2-7
size: -
CDR3: CASSPRDGDLRAQYF
DNA: TGCGCCAGCAGCCCAAGAGACGGCGACCTACGAGCGCAGTACTTC